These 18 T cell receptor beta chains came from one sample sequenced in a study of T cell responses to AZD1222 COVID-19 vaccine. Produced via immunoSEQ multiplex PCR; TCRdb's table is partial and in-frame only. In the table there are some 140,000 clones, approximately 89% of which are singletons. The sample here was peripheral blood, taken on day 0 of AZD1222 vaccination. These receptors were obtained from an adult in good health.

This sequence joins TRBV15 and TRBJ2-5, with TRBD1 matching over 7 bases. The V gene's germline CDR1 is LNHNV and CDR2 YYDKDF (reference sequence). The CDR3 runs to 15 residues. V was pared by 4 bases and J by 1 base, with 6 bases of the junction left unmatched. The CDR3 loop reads CATSTGQVFQETQYF. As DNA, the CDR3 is TGTGCCACCAGCACCGGACAGGTGTTCCAAGAGACCCAGTACTTC.

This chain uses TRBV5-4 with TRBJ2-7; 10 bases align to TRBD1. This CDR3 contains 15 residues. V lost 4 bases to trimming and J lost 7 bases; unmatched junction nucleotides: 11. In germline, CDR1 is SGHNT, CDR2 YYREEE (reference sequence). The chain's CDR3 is CASSLRGTGVGEQYF. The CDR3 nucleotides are TGTGCCAGCAGCCTGAGGGGGACAGGGGTTGGTGAGCAGTACTTC.

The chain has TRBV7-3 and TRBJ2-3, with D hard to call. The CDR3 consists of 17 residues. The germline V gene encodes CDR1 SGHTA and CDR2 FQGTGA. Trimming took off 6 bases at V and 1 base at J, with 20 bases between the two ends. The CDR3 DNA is TGTGCCAGCAGGAAACCTCATGTTTTGTTCCGCACAGATACGCAGTATTTT. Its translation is CASRKPHVLFRTDTQYF.

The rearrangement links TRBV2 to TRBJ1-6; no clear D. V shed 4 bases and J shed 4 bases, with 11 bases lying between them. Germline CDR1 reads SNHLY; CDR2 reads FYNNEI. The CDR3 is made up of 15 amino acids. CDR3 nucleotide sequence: TGTGCCAGCAGTGTAAAAGCTATTTATAATTCACCCCTCCACTTT. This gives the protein CASSVKAIYNSPLHF.

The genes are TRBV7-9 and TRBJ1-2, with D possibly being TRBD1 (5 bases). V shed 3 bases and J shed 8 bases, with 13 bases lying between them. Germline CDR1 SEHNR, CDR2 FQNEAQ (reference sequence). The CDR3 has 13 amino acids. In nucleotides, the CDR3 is TGTGCCAGCAGCTTCGTTGGGACGGGCGGCTACACCTTC. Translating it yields CASSFVGTGGYTF.

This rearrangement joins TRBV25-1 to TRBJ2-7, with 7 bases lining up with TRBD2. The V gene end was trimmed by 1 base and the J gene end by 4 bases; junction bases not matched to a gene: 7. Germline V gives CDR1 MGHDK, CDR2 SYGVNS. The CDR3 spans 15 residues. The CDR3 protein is CASSECLADPYEQYF. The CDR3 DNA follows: TGTGCCAGCAGTGAATGCCTAGCGGACCCGTACGAGCAGTACTTC.

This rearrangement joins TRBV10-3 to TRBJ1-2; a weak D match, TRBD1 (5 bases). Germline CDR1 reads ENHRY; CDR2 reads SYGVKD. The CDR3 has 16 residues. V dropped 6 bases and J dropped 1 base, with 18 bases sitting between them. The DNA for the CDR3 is TGTGCCATCAGGGATACCACGGGACTCCTTAACTATGGCTACACCTTC. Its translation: CAIRDTTGLLNYGYTF.

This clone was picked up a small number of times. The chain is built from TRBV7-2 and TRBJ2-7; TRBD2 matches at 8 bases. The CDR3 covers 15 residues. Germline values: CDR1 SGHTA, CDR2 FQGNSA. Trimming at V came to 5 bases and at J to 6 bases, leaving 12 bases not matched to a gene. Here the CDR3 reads CASSTTGTRGSEQYF. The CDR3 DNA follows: TGTGCCAGCAGCACAACCGGGACTAGGGGATCCGAGCAGTACTTC.

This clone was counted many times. The CDR3 DNA sequence: TGCGCCAGCAGTAGGGGAGGGAGCACAGATACGCAGTATTTT. Translation gives CASSRGGSTDTQYF. The chain uses TRBV5-1 and TRBJ2-3, with 7 positions matching TRBD2. Germline CDR1 reads SGHRS; CDR2 reads YFSETQ. V was clipped by 5 bases and J by 0 bases; unmatched bases: 3. The CDR3 spans 14 residues.

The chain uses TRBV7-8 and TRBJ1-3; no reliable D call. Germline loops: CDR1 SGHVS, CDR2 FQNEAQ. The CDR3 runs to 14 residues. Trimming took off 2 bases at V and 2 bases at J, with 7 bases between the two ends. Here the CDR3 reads CASSLRQAGNTIYF. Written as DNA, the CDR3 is TGTGCCAGCAGCTTACGGCAGGCTGGAAACACCATATATTTT.

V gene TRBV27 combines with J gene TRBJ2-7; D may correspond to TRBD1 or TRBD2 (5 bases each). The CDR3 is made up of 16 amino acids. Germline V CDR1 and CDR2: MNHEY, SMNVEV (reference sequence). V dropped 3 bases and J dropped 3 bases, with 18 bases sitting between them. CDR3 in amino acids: CASSLYTTGAIYEQYF. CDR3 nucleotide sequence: TGTGCCAGCAGTTTGTACACTACCGGGGCTATCTACGAGCAGTACTTC.

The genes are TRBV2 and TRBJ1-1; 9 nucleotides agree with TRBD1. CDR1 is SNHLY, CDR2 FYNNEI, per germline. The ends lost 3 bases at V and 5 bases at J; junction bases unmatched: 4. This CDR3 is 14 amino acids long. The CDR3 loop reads CASSEGQGGTEAFF. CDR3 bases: TGTGCCAGCAGTGAGGGACAGGGAGGGACTGAAGCTTTCTTT.

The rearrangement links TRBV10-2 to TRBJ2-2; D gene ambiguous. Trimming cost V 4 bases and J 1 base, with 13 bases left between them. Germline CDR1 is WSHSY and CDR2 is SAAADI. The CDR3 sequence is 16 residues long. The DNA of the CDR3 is TGCGCCAGCAGTGCCCGGGTGGGCCAGAACACCGGGGAGCTGTTTTTT. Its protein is CASSARVGQNTGELFF.

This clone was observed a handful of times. The CDR3 sequence is CASAPVTGTYSYEQYF. The CDR3, as DNA: TGCGCCAGCGCGCCCGTGACAGGGACTTACTCCTACGAGCAGTACTTC. The chain employs TRBV5-1 and TRBJ2-7; D is perhaps TRBD1 (7 bases). Germline values: CDR1 SGHRS, CDR2 YFSETQ. This CDR3 is 16 amino acids long. V lost 7 bases, J lost 0 bases, and 20 bases lay in between. Full variable domain (rest looked up from reference TRBV5-1 and TRBJ2-7): KAGVTQTPRYLIKTRGQQVTLSCSPISGHRSVSWYQQTPGQGLQFLFEYFSETQRNKGNFPGRFSGRQFSNSRSEMNVSTLELGDSALYLCASAPVTGTYSYEQYFGPGTRLTVT.

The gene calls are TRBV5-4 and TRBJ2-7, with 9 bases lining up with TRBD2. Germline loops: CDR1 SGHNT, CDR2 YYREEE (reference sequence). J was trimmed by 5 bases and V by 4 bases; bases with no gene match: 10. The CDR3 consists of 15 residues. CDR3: CASSETSGPEDEQYF. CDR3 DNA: TGTGCCAGCAGCGAAACTAGCGGGCCAGAGGACGAGCAGTACTTC.

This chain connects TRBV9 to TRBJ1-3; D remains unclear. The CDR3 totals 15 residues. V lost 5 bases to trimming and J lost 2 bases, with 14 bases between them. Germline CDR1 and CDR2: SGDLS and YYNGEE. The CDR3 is CASSALASAGNTIYF. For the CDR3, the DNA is TGTGCCAGCAGTGCCCTTGCGTCGGCTGGAAACACCATATATTTT.

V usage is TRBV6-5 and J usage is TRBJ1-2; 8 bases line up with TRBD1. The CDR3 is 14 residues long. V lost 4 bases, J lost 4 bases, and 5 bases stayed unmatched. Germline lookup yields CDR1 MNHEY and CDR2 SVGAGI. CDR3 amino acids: CASSFRDRTYGYTF. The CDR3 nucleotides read TGTGCCAGCAGTTTCCGGGACAGGACCTATGGCTACACCTTC.

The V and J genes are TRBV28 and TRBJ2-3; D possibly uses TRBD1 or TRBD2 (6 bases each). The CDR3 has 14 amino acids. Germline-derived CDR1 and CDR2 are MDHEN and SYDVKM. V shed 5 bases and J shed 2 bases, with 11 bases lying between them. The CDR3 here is CASSKGGSTDTQYF. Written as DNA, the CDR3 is TGTGCCAGCAGTAAGGGGGGATCCACAGATACGCAGTATTTT.